This is a list of T cell receptor beta chains from one sample in a study of regulatory T cells in long-lasting Graves disease. TCRdb passed the multiplex PCR reads through MiXCR, listing each CDR3 protein once. Of around 340,000 distinct CDR3 sequences listed, about 19% are singletons. Sample: peripheral blood mononuclear cells (PBMCs), taken when the disease was refractory, from a patient treated with antithyroid drugs. The receptors originated from a female donor with Graves disease. Both conserved end residues are part of each CDR3. The D gene is left open where the match is weak. Expanded clones get a size class; other rows say once, few or many, or leave the size out.

CDR3 protein	CDR3 DNA	J gene	clone size	D gene	V gene
CASSHRWVNQPQHF	TGTGCCAGCAGCCATAGGTGGGTTAATCAGCCCCAGCATTTT	TRBJ1-5	-	-	TRBV7-8
CASSIRGQGLTGELFF	TGTGCCAGTAGTATTCGAGGACAGGGTCTCACCGGGGAGCTGTTTTTT	TRBJ2-2	few	TRBD1	TRBV19
CASSVGQSVNYGYTF	TGTGCCAGCTCCGTAGGACAGTCTGTAAACTATGGCTACACCTTC	TRBJ1-2	-	-	TRBV18
CASSLGGGSSYEQYF	TGTGCCAGCAGCTTAGGCGGGGGCTCCTCCTACGAGCAGTACTTC	TRBJ2-7	many	-	TRBV11-2
CASSLAFRGRNSPLHF	TGTGCCAGCAGCTTAGCCTTCAGGGGGCGGAATTCACCCCTCCACTTT	TRBJ1-6	few	TRBD1	TRBV7-6
CASSTGLAGNYEQYF	TGTGCCAGCAGCACAGGGCTAGCGGGAAACTACGAGCAGTACTTC	TRBJ2-7	-	TRBD2	TRBV9
CASSSRRGALRAFF	TGTGCCAGCAGCTCAAGGAGAGGGGCCTTGAGAGCTTTCTTT	TRBJ1-1	-	-	TRBV7-9
CASSLSRGRTYGYTF	TGTGCCAGCAGTTTATCTCGGGGACGGACCTATGGCTACACCTTC	TRBJ1-2	many	-	TRBV27
CASRSYNSGNTIYF	TGTGCCAGCAGGTCCTATAACTCTGGAAACACCATATATTTT	TRBJ1-3	-	-	TRBV6-1
CASSQGSGDRQYF	TGTGCCAGCAGCCAAGGGTCGGGGGATCGGCAGTACTTC	TRBJ2-7	-	-	TRBV3-1
CASNEDLGRYYNSPLHF	TGTGCCAGCAACGAAGATTTGGGGCGGTACTATAATTCACCCCTCCACTTT	TRBJ1-6	-	-	TRBV7-9
CASSTGSEQYF	TGTGCCAGCAGCACAGGTTCCGAGCAGTACTTC	TRBJ2-7	many	-	TRBV11-2
CASSWDVNYGYTF	TGTGCCAGCTCCTGGGACGTCAACTATGGCTACACCTTC	TRBJ1-2	many	-	TRBV28
CSARDLADEKLFF	TGCAGTGCTAGAGACCTCGCGGATGAAAAACTGTTTTTT	TRBJ1-4	many	-	TRBV20-1
CASSTWNTEAFF	TGCGCCAGCAGCACGTGGAACACTGAAGCTTTCTTT	TRBJ1-1	many	-	TRBV5-1
CASRVGLRQETQYF	TGCGCCAGCAGGGTGGGTCTACGCCAAGAGACCCAGTACTTC	TRBJ2-5	-	-	TRBV5-1
CSVEAGRGQGADGYTF	TGCAGCGTTGAAGCCGGCCGGGGACAGGGGGCCGATGGCTACACCTTC	TRBJ1-2	many	TRBD1	TRBV29-1
CASSLVWLGETQYF	TGTGCCAGCAGCTTAGTTTGGCTAGGGGAGACCCAGTACTTC	TRBJ2-5	many	-	TRBV7-8
CSARVLARGRSSNQPQHF	TGCAGTGCTAGAGTATTGGCCAGGGGGCGATCAAGCAATCAGCCCCAGCATTTT	TRBJ1-5	-	TRBD1	TRBV20-1
CASSLGQGGQQFF	TGTGCCAGCAGCTTAGGACAGGGTGGGCAGCAGTTCTTC	TRBJ2-1	few	TRBD1	TRBV7-2
CASSSRGRRDINQPQHF	TGTGCCAGCAGTTCCAGGGGGCGCCGAGATATCAATCAGCCCCAGCATTTT	TRBJ1-5	-	TRBD1	TRBV28
CASRSPGRENTEAFF	TGTGCCAGCAGATCCCCCGGCAGGGAGAACACTGAAGCTTTCTTT	TRBJ1-1	many	-	TRBV6-1
CASSLHTGTGGNQPQHF	TGTGCCAGCAGCCTACATACCGGGACAGGGGGAAATCAGCCCCAGCATTTT	TRBJ1-5	-	TRBD1	TRBV5-8
CATRWGENTGELFF	TGTGCCACCCGGTGGGGGGAAAACACCGGGGAGCTGTTTTTT	TRBJ2-2	few	-	TRBV27
CASSYGQKRGRNQPQHF	TGTGCCAGTAGCTACGGACAGAAGAGAGGTCGGAATCAGCCCCAGCATTTT	TRBJ1-5	few	-	TRBV19
CASSLQGPGANVLTF	TGTGCCAGCAGCTTGCAGGGGCCTGGGGCCAACGTCCTGACTTTC	TRBJ2-6	few	-	TRBV5-6
CASTEPGLAGDQETQYF	TGTGCCAGCACCGAACCGGGGCTAGCGGGGGACCAAGAGACCCAGTACTTC	TRBJ2-5	many	TRBD2	TRBV6-1